This TCR beta chain was captured in a study of post-analysis software for immune sequencing data. Libraries were made from TCR beta cDNA, and they carried unique molecular identifiers. There were roughly 0.95 to 10 million T cells, and roughly 0.5 million cDNA molecules came from them. TCRdb independently ran MiXCR on the PCR reads; one entry per CDR3 protein. The sample includes approximately 770,000 distinct CDR3 sequences, 46% of them seen just once. This clonotype appeared a few times. What was sequenced was blood. The TCR was taken from a girl aged 10 to 17 with multiple sclerosis.

The CDR3 DNA reads as TGCAGTGCTCACACCTTAGAGGAGGGCGAGCAGTACTTC. Translation gives CSAHTLEEGEQYF. The chain recombines TRBV20-1 with TRBJ2-7; tentatively, D is TRBD2 (6 bases). V was cut by 5 bases and J by 6 bases, with 17 bases left in between. Per the germline V gene, CDR1 is DFQATT and CDR2 is SNEGSKA (reference sequence). The CDR3 totals 13 residues.